The next 32 T cell receptor beta chains were all read from a single sample in a study of radiation and T cells in renal cell carcinoma. Specified time point: blood 4 weeks post-SBRT, at nephrectomy. Treatment here: 15 Gy SBRT to primary tumor, nephrectomy 4 weeks later. The table came from immunoSEQ multiplex PCR; TCRdb's copy has only in-frame clones and leaves some out. This sample has about 90,000 clones, with over 80% found just once. The sequences come from blood, collected from a patient whose treatment included radiotherapy and nephrectomy. The source of these receptors is a man aged 50-60 years with renal cell carcinoma.

The V gene is TRBV7-8, the J gene TRBJ2-7; D is possibly TRBD1 (6 bases). Germline V lookup: CDR1 SGHVS, CDR2 FQNEAQ. This CDR3 comprises 14 residues. The V gene lost 1 base and the J gene lost 6 bases, with 13 bases spanning the gap. CDR3 residues: CASSLGAPGAEQYF. CDR3 coding DNA: TGTGCCAGCAGCTTAGGGGCCCCAGGGGCCGAGCAGTACTTC.

In this sample, this clone turned up once. This chain uses TRBV5-1 with TRBJ2-7; D unclear. V was pared by 1 base and J by 5 bases, with 7 bases between. The CDR3 sequence is 12 residues long. Germline CDR1 reads SGHRS; CDR2 reads YFSETQ. The CDR3 DNA is TGCGCCAGCAGCTTGACAAGGGACGAGCAGTACTTC. Its translation: CASSLTRDEQYF.

The chain has TRBV6-4 and TRBJ2-7; the D is unclear. Germline V gene lookup returns CDR1 MRHNA and CDR2 SNTAGT. The CDR3 is 12 residues long. The germline V and J ends were trimmed by 0 bases and 7 bases, with 7 bases remaining between them. This CDR3 is CASSDSNREQYF. CDR3 nucleotides: TGTGCCAGCAGTGACTCTAACCGGGAGCAGTACTTC.

The genes are TRBV6-1 and TRBJ2-1, with TRBD1 as a possible D gene (5 bases). Deletions cut 10 bases from V and 15 bases from J, with 19 bases between. Germline-derived CDR1 and CDR2 are MNHNS and SASEGT. CDR3 size: 11 residues. CDR3: CATETVIEMFF. In DNA, the CDR3 is TGTGCCACGGAGACAGTTATAGAGATGTTCTTC.

The CDR3, as DNA: TGTGCCTGGAGTGTTTGGTCGGATGGTATCTCGCCCCTCCACTTT. Translated: CAWSVWSDGISPLHF. The chain links TRBV30 to TRBJ1-6; no clear D. Trimming stripped 0 bases from V and 13 bases from J, with 19 bases between. The germline V gene encodes CDR1 GTSNPN and CDR2 SVGIG (reference sequence). This CDR3 region has 15 residues.

CDR3 sequence: CAISLTGSEKLFF. The CDR3 coding sequence is TGTGCCATCAGCCTGACAGGGAGTGAAAAACTGTTTTTT. The chain has TRBV10-3 and TRBJ1-4, with 7 nucleotides matching TRBD1. V shed 6 bases, J shed 7 bases, and the junction held 5 bases outside the gene matches. Germline V gives CDR1 ENHRY, CDR2 SYGVKD. The CDR3 spans 13 residues.

This sequence joins TRBV12-5 and TRBJ2-1; D unclear. The V end lost 3 bases, the J end lost 0 bases, and 9 bases lay between the germline ends. This CDR3 has 15 amino acids. The germline CDR1 and CDR2 sequences are LGHNT and FRNRAP. This CDR3 reads CASGLDRSSYNEQFF. In nucleotides, the CDR3 is TGTGCTAGTGGTTTAGACCGTAGCTCCTACAATGAGCAGTTCTTC. The full variable domain, with the rest looked up from reference TRBV12-5 and TRBJ2-1, is DARVTQTPRHKVTEMGQEVTMRCQPILGHNTVFWYRQTMMQGLELLAYFRNRAPLDDSGMPKDRFSAEMPDATLATLKIQPSEPRDSAVYFCASGLDRSSYNEQFFGPGTRLTVL.

CDR3 sequence (DNA): TGTGCCAGCAGCTCTGGACAGGGGGCTTCCCAAGAGACCCAGTACTTC. Its translation: CASSSGQGASQETQYF. The J gene is TRBJ2-5, the V gene TRBV13, with 11 positions matching TRBD1. Losses at the gene ends were 4 bases for V and 1 base for J; bases not matched to a gene: 5. In germline, CDR1 is PRHDT, CDR2 FYEKMQ (reference sequence). The CDR3 has 16 amino acids.

V is TRBV5-5 and J is TRBJ1-1; 7 bases fit TRBD1. This CDR3 is built from 16 residues. J gave up 0 bases and V 2 bases, and 7 bases lay outside the gene matches. The germline CDR1 and CDR2 sequences are SGHKS and YYEKEE (reference sequence). The CDR3 DNA is TGTGCCAGCAGCTTAAACAGAGGGGGCCTGAACACTGAAGCTTTCTTT. It codes for CASSLNRGGLNTEAFF.

The V gene is TRBV5-1, the J gene TRBJ2-1; 9 bases fit TRBD2. This CDR3 contains 15 residues. J lost 4 bases, V lost 3 bases, and 5 bases had no gene match. The germline gives CDR1 SGHRS, CDR2 YFSETQ. The CDR3 reads CASSSLAGAYNEQFF. The DNA of the CDR3 is TGCGCCAGCAGCTCTTTAGCGGGAGCATACAATGAGCAGTTCTTC.

The V and J genes are TRBV4-1 and TRBJ1-2, with D maybe TRBD1 (5 bases). This CDR3 has 15 residues. The ends were cut back, 1 base at V and 2 bases at J, with 11 bases in the middle. Germline lookup yields CDR1 MGHRA and CDR2 YSYEKL. The CDR3 nucleotides are TGCGCCAGCAGCCAAGTTCGGGACGCGAACTATGGCTACACCTTC. This encodes CASSQVRDANYGYTF.

The chain is built from TRBV5-1 and TRBJ1-4; TRBD1 matches at 11 bases. Losses at the gene ends were 4 bases for V and 4 bases for J; bases not matched to a gene: 6. Per the germline V gene, CDR1 is SGHRS and CDR2 is YFSETQ. CDR3 length: 16 amino acids. CDR3 DNA sequence: TGCGCCAGCAGCCCGGACAGGGGGCTTGGTAATGAAAAACTGTTTTTT. This gives the protein CASSPDRGLGNEKLFF.

The V and J genes are TRBV18 and TRBJ2-5; D gene ambiguous. Per the germline V gene, CDR1 is KGHSH and CDR2 is LQKENI. V was trimmed by 3 bases and J by 2 bases, leaving 10 bases between them. The CDR3 sequence is 14 residues long. The CDR3 reads CASSPSHLQETQYF. In DNA form, the CDR3 reads TGTGCCAGCTCACCGAGTCACCTGCAAGAGACCCAGTACTTC.

The chain carries TRBV6-4 and TRBJ2-5, with D uncertain. Germline V lookup: CDR1 MRHNA, CDR2 SNTAGT. V lost 3 bases to trimming and J lost 5 bases, with 4 bases between them. CDR3 size: 11 residues. The CDR3 coding sequence is TGTGCCAGCAGTGAGATGGAGACCCAGTACTTC. Its protein product is CASSEMETQYF.

The chain uses TRBV5-6 and TRBJ1-5; 7 nucleotides align to TRBD1. Germline V gene sequence: CDR1 SGHDT, CDR2 YYEEEE. This CDR3 has 16 residues. V lost 4 bases and J lost 4; bases outside the gene matches: 11. The CDR3 DNA sequence: TGTGCCAGCAGCATTAGACAGGGCCCTCCTAATCAGCCCCAGCATTTT. Amino acids: CASSIRQGPPNQPQHF. The full variable domain, in which reference TRBV5-6 and TRBJ1-5 provide the parts outside the CDR3, is DAGVTQSPTHLIKTRGQQVTLRCSPKSGHDTVSWYQQALGQGPQFIFQYYEEEERQRGNFPDRFSGHQFPNYSSELNVNALLLGDSALYLCASSIRQGPPNQPQHFGDGTRLSIL.

The chain has TRBV11-2 and TRBJ2-7; D possibly corresponds to TRBD2 (7 bases). The CDR3 length is 14 residues. Germline CDR1 SGHAT, CDR2 FQNNGV. Trimming cost V 5 bases and J 7 bases, with 18 bases left between them. The CDR3 nucleotides are TGTGCCAGCAGCAGCTCTAGGGGGGGGCTGGAGCAGTACTTC. Its protein is CASSSSRGGLEQYF.

This chain joins TRBV25-1 and TRBJ2-7; TRBD2 agrees at 10 bases. The J segment lost 3 bases and the V segment lost 6 bases, leaving 5 bases of the junction unmatched. CDR1 and CDR2 from the germline V gene are MGHDK and SYGVNS. This CDR3 spans 14 amino acids. CDR3 residues: CASSPSGGDYEQYF. CDR3 DNA sequence: TGTGCCAGCAGCCCCAGCGGGGGGGACTACGAGCAGTACTTC.

This clone was observed a few times. The chain uses TRBV6-6 and TRBJ2-3, with D tentatively TRBD2 (7 bases). Trimming took off 3 bases at V and 6 bases at J, with 16 bases between the two ends. The germline V gene has CDR1 MNHNY and CDR2 SVGAGI (reference sequence). This CDR3 has 15 residues. The CDR3 sequence: CASSYRGGLYDTQYF. The CDR3 nucleotides are TGTGCCAGCAGTTATAGGGGGGGCCTGTATGATACGCAGTATTTT.

This clone was observed at least ten times. The chain couples TRBV14 to TRBJ1-2; unclear D gene. Germline V lookup: CDR1 SGHDN, CDR2 FVKESK. Trimming shortened V by 0 bases and J by 4 bases, and 6 bases separated the two germline ends. CDR3 size: 13 residues. CDR3 in amino acids: CASSQDSFYGYTF. Written as DNA, the CDR3 is TGTGCCAGCAGCCAAGATTCCTTCTATGGCTACACCTTC.

The rearrangement joins TRBV10-2 to TRBJ2-1; 10 nucleotides align to TRBD1. The germline V gene encodes CDR1 WSHSY and CDR2 SAAADI. The V gene end was trimmed by 4 bases and the J gene end by 8 bases; junction bases not matched to a gene: 8. The CDR3 length is 15 residues. CDR3 coding DNA: TGCGCCAGCAGTGTTGCGGGACAGGGGTTGGATGAGCAGTTCTTC. Residues: CASSVAGQGLDEQFF.

This clone appeared a single time. This chain links TRBV2 with TRBJ2-1; D perhaps matches TRBD1 (9 bases). Germline lookup yields CDR1 SNHLY and CDR2 FYNNEI. The length of the CDR3 is 15 residues. V was trimmed by 8 bases and J by 8 bases, leaving 22 bases between them. Here the CDR3 reads CASSDRGSGNYEQFF. CDR3 nucleotide sequence: TGTGCCAGCTCGGACAGGGGTAGCGGGAACTATGAGCAGTTCTTC.

The rearrangement uses TRBV5-1 and TRBJ2-1; 7 nucleotides line up with TRBD2. Germline-derived CDR1 and CDR2 are SGHRS and YFSETQ. This CDR3 has 16 amino acids. Trimming at V came to 4 bases and at J to 1 base, leaving 8 bases not matched to a gene. The CDR3 sequence: CASSAGGGGSYNEQFF. CDR3 bases: TGCGCCAGCAGCGCCGGCGGGGGTGGTTCCTACAATGAGCAGTTCTTC.

The V gene is TRBV15, the J gene TRBJ2-3; no clear D. This CDR3 comprises 13 residues. Per the germline V gene, CDR1 is LNHNV and CDR2 is YYDKDF (reference sequence). V was clipped by 0 bases and J by 6 bases, with 7 bases between them. In DNA, the CDR3 is TGTGCCACCAGCAGAGATGGCCCGGATACGCAGTATTTT. Its translation is CATSRDGPDTQYF. The entire variable domain, with the rest obtained from reference TRBV15 and TRBJ2-3, is as follows: DAMVIQNPRYQVTQFGKPVTLSCSQTLNHNVMYWYQQKSSQAPKLLFHYYDKDFNNEADTPDNFQSRRPNTSFCFLDIRSPGLGDTAMYLCATSRDGPDTQYFGPGTRLTVL.

The chain has TRBV5-8 and TRBJ2-6; D possibly uses TRBD1 or TRBD2 (6 bases each). Germline CDR1 reads SGHTS; CDR2 reads YDEGEE. Trimming left V 5 bases short and J 4 bases short, with 13 bases between. The CDR3 runs to 15 residues. The CDR3 spells CASSSTGAGANVLTF. In DNA, the CDR3 is TGTGCCAGCAGTTCCACGGGGGCCGGGGCCAACGTCCTGACTTTC. Using reference TRBV5-8 and TRBJ2-6 for the parts outside the CDR3, the full variable domain is EAGVTQSPTHLIKTRGQQATLRCSPISGHTSVYWYQQALGLGLQFLLWYDEGEERNRGNFPPRFSGRQFPNYSSELNVNALELEDSALYLCASSSTGAGANVLTFGAGSRLTVL.

The chain carries TRBV5-1 and TRBJ2-3, with 12 bases fitting TRBD2. There are 15 residues in the CDR3. J lost 6 bases, V lost 4 bases, and 6 bases had no gene match. Germline CDR1 reads SGHRS; CDR2 reads YFSETQ. This chain's CDR3 is CASSDPSGRADTQYF. The CDR3 DNA is TGCGCCAGCAGCGATCCTAGCGGGAGGGCCGATACGCAGTATTTT.

J is TRBJ2-7 and V is TRBV7-9; 10 positions agree with TRBD1. The CDR3 has 17 residues. Germline values: CDR1 SEHNR, CDR2 FQNEAQ (reference sequence). J lost 4 bases, V lost 4 bases, and 13 bases had no gene match. The DNA for the CDR3 is TGTGCCAGCAGCTCAAAAGGGGTCCGGGACAGGGGATACGAGCAGTACTTC. Its translation is CASSSKGVRDRGYEQYF.

For the CDR3, the DNA is TGTGCCAGTAGTCCCCTAAGCGGACTTAACAATGAGCAGTTCTTC. Protein: CASSPLSGLNNEQFF. This sequence joins TRBV19 and TRBJ2-1; the D gene is possibly TRBD2 (5 bases). Trimming left V 5 bases short and J 5 bases short, with 16 bases between. There are 15 residues in the CDR3. CDR1 is LNHDA and CDR2 is SQIVND in the germline V gene (reference sequence).

This clone was counted a single time. This rearrangement joins TRBV18 to TRBJ1-5; TRBD1 might be the D (6 bases). CDR3 size: 14 residues. CDR1 and CDR2 (germline): KGHSH, LQKENI. V lost 3 bases to trimming and J lost 5 bases, with 11 bases between them. The DNA for the CDR3 is TGTGCCAGCTCACCCGGGACAAGAGATCAGCCCCAGCATTTT. This translates into CASSPGTRDQPQHF. Together with reference TRBV18 and TRBJ1-5, the CDR3 gives the full variable domain: NAGVMQNPRHLVRRRGQEARLRCSPMKGHSHVYWYRQLPEEGLKFMVYLQKENIIDESGMPKERFSAEFPKEGPSILRIQQVVRGDSAAYFCASSPGTRDQPQHFGDGTRLSIL.

The V and J genes are TRBV5-1 and TRBJ1-1, with D unresolved. V was pared by 0 bases and J by 10 bases, with 13 bases between. CDR3 size: 13 residues. Germline V gives CDR1 SGHRS, CDR2 YFSETQ. The CDR3 region is CASSLGQDDGAFF. In DNA form, the CDR3 reads TGCGCCAGCAGCTTGGGGCAGGATGACGGAGCTTTCTTT.

V is TRBV7-9 and J is TRBJ2-1; possibly TRBD2 for D (5 bases). The ends were cut back, 3 bases at V and 7 bases at J, with 13 bases in the middle. The CDR3 is 14 residues long. Looked up from germline, CDR1 is SEHNR and CDR2 is FQNEAQ (reference sequence). CDR3 nucleotide sequence: TGTGCCAGCAGCTTCGGGGTTACGTATAATGAGCAGTTCTTC. Translating gives CASSFGVTYNEQFF. Variable domain in full (rest from reference TRBV7-9 and TRBJ2-1): DTGVSQNPRHKITKRGQNVTFRCDPISEHNRLYWYRQTLGQGPEFLTYFQNEAQLEKSRLLSDRFSAERPKGSFSTLEIQRTEQGDSAMYLCASSFGVTYNEQFFGPGTRLTVL.

The CDR3: CASSPDTFSYEQYF. CDR3 DNA: TGTGCCAGCAGCCCAGACACGTTCTCCTACGAGCAGTACTTC. The rearrangement uses TRBV5-5 and TRBJ2-7; D unclear. Germline-derived CDR1 and CDR2 are SGHKS and YYEKEE (reference sequence). With 4 bases removed from V and 0 bases from J, the gap between germline ends came to 11 bases. CDR3 length equals 14 residues.

The chain employs TRBV6-1 and TRBJ1-5; D perhaps matches TRBD1 (5 bases). The ends were cut back, 1 base at V and 5 bases at J, with 9 bases in the middle. The CDR3 covers 14 residues. The germline V gene has CDR1 MNHNS and CDR2 SASEGT. The CDR3 DNA follows: TGTGCCAGCAGTGAAGGGTGGGGGTATCAGCCCCAGCATTTT. The encoded protein is CASSEGWGYQPQHF.